This T cell receptor beta chain is drawn from a study of Graves' ophthalmopathy and Graves' hyperthyroidism. CDR3 length: 15 residues. The germline CDR1 and CDR2 sequences are SGHRS and YFSETQ. Deletions cut 4 bases from V and 1 base from J, with 15 bases between. From RNA, the CDR3 regions of TCR beta chains were amplified and sequenced. An initial RT-PCR round employing HTBI primers preceded a second-round multiplex PCR. From the multiplex PCR reads, TCRdb called clonotypes with MiXCR, one entry per CDR3 protein. The table shows 400,000 to 450,000 distinct CDR3 sequences, with roughly 20% occurring only once. Ten or more counts support this clonotype. Participants with hyperthyroidism, aged 18 to 65, were newly diagnosed with under 2 months' duration. PBMCs were obtained from approximately 10 ml of fresh peripheral blood.

Sequenced material: peripheral blood. This TCR was recovered from a woman between 18 and 30 years old with stable Graves' hyperthyroidism. The chain combines TRBV5-1 with TRBJ2-7; D not certain. The CDR3 DNA reads TGCGCCAGCAGCCCCCGGGTAGCAGTATCCTACGAGCAGTACTTC. Its translation: CASSPRVAVSYEQYF.